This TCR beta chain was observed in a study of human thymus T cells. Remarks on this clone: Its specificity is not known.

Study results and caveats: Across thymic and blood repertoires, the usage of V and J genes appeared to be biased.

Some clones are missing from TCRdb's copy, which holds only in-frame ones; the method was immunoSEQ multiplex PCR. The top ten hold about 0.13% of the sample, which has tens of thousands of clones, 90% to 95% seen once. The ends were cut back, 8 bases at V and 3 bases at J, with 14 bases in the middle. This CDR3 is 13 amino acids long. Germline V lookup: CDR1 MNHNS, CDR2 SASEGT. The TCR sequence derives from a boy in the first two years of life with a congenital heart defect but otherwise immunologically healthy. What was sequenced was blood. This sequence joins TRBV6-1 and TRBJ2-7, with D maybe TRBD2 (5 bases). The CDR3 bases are TGTGCCAGCCTCGGACTGATCTTCTACGAGCAGTACTTC. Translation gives CASLGLIFYEQYF.